The 20 T cell receptor beta chains below were found in one sample sequenced in a study of blood T cell repertoires in COVID-19. Assay: immunoSEQ multiplex PCR; the TCRdb copy retains only in-frame clones and omits some. The repertoire includes approximately 210,000 clones, about nine tenths of them detected once, and around 7% sits in the top ten. The sequencing sample was made of PBMCs or T cells enriched from blood (not recorded which). These TCRs come from a man aged 30 to 45 in a cohort exposed to, infected with or recovered from COVID-19 (not recorded which).

The chain employs TRBV4-3 and TRBJ2-7, with a tentative D call TRBD1 (5 bases). This CDR3 has 16 residues. Per germline, CDR1 LGHNA and CDR2 YSLEER. V shed 1 base and J shed 5 bases, with 18 bases lying between them. The CDR3 region has the DNA TGCGCCAGCAGCCAAGGATCTAGGGGATCGCGCGACGAGCAGTACTTC. The encoded protein is CASSQGSRGSRDEQYF.

V usage is TRBV12-3 or TRBV12-4 and J usage is TRBJ1-2, with D possibly matching TRBD1 (5 bases). The CDR3 consists of 13 residues. V lost 5 bases, J lost 8 bases, and 15 bases lay in between. The CDR3 DNA is TGTGCCAGCAGTGCCGGGGTGCGGGGCGGCTACACCTTC. This sequence encodes CASSAGVRGGYTF.

The chain joins TRBV28 to TRBJ1-4, with D possibly being TRBD1 (5 bases). There are 14 residues in the CDR3. V was clipped by 3 bases and J by 8 bases, with 13 bases between them. From germline, CDR1 is MDHEN and CDR2 SYDVKM. The CDR3 sequence: CASSLGQVTEKLFF. CDR3 sequence (DNA): TGTGCCAGCAGTTTGGGGCAGGTCACAGAAAAACTGTTTTTT. Based on the CDR3 plus reference TRBV28 and TRBJ1-4, the full variable domain is DVKVTQSSRYLVKRTGEKVFLECVQDMDHENMFWYRQDPGLGLRLIYFSYDVKMKEKGDIPEGYSVSREKKERFSLILESASTNQTSMYLCASSLGQVTEKLFFGSGTQLSVL.

This chain joins TRBV28 and TRBJ1-5; D unclear. CDR1 is MDHEN and CDR2 is SYDVKM in the germline V gene. V lost 6 bases and J 4 bases, leaving 19 bases between the germline ends. The CDR3 spans 16 residues. The CDR3 DNA sequence: TGTGCCAGCAGCGACTCCTCCGGAGCGAGGAATCAGCCCCAGCATTTT. It yields the protein CASSDSSGARNQPQHF.

This chain links TRBV7-2 with TRBJ2-2; D is perhaps TRBD2 (5 bases). This CDR3 is built from 15 residues. The V end lost 3 bases, the J end lost 4 bases, and 12 bases lay between the germline ends. CDR1 and CDR2 (germline): SGHTA, FQGNSA. CDR3 bases: TGTGCCAGCAGCTTCGGGCGGGTGGTCACCGGGGAGCTGTTTTTT. Amino acids: CASSFGRVVTGELFF.

This clone has only one observation. The V gene is TRBV15, the J gene TRBJ2-1; D not resolved. The germline V gene has CDR1 LNHNV and CDR2 YYDKDF (reference sequence). The CDR3 is made up of 13 amino acids. Trimming shortened V by 2 bases and J by 10 bases, and 12 bases separated the two germline ends. The CDR3 DNA follows: TGTGCCACCAGCAGAATCCACTCCCGCGAGCAGTTCTTC. This translates into CATSRIHSREQFF.

The CDR3 coding sequence is TGTGCCAGTAGTTCTATTCCCGGGGAGACCCAGTACTTC. Its translation is CASSSIPGETQYF. The V call is TRBV19, the J call TRBJ2-5, with no clear D. Trimming took off 5 bases at V and 5 bases at J, with 12 bases between the two ends. This CDR3 comprises 13 residues. Germline CDR1 is LNHDA and CDR2 is SQIVND (reference sequence).

The chain couples TRBV27 to TRBJ1-1; TRBD1 aligns across 8 bases. The CDR3 is 15 residues long. CDR1 is MNHEY and CDR2 is SMNVEV in the germline V gene (reference sequence). J was trimmed by 5 bases and V by 4 bases; bases with no gene match: 9. This CDR3 is CASSSPRQGRTEAFF. As DNA, the CDR3 is TGTGCCAGCAGTTCCCCTAGACAGGGGCGGACTGAAGCTTTCTTT.

Notes on this clone: Compared with germline, one end of the junction differs, possibly owing to a read error. This rearrangement joins TRBV7-7 to TRBJ2-1, with 10 bases identical to TRBD2. The germline gives CDR1 SSHAT, CDR2 FNYEAQ (reference sequence). The CDR3 is 17 residues long. The CDR3 bases are TGTGCTAGCAGCTTAAACCCCGGGACTAGCGCCTACAATGAGCAGTTCTTC. Translation: CASSLNPGTSAYNEQFF.

This rearrangement joins TRBV6-5 to TRBJ2-1, with 8 bases that match TRBD1. Germline CDR1 MNHEY, CDR2 SVGAGI. The V segment lost 5 bases and the J segment 7 bases; nucleotides outside the gene matches: 7. The CDR3 has 14 amino acids. In nucleotides, the CDR3 is TGTGCCAGCAGTCCCAGGGGGCCTGAAAATGAGCAGTTCTTC. Amino acids: CASSPRGPENEQFF.

The rearrangement joins TRBV4-1 to TRBJ2-3; 9 bases agree with TRBD2. Germline values: CDR1 MGHRA, CDR2 YSYEKL. There are 16 residues in the CDR3. V trimming: 3 bases; J trimming: 4 bases; junction bases outside the gene matches: 8. DNA for the CDR3: TGCGCCAGCAGCCAGGTTAGCGGGAGAGCTCCAGATACGCAGTATTTT. Amino acid sequence: CASSQVSGRAPDTQYF.

The chain carries TRBV4-1 and TRBJ1-4, with D maybe TRBD1 (5 bases). Germline loops: CDR1 MGHRA, CDR2 YSYEKL. This CDR3 spans 16 amino acids. V lost 4 bases, J lost 6 bases, and 18 bases lay in between. The CDR3 region is CASSPYSGGADEKLFF. In DNA form, the CDR3 reads TGCGCCAGCAGCCCTTACTCGGGCGGGGCTGATGAAAAACTGTTTTTT.

This chain uses TRBV27 with TRBJ2-5; 7 bases fit TRBD2. With V trimmed by 8 bases and J by 5 bases, 11 bases remained unmatched. The germline V gene has CDR1 MNHEY and CDR2 SMNVEV (reference sequence). This CDR3 has 14 amino acids. The CDR3 DNA follows: TGTGCCAGCTCTACAACCGGGGGGATGGAGACCCAGTACTTC. It encodes CASSTTGGMETQYF.

This chain uses TRBV7-6 with TRBJ2-7, with D perhaps matching TRBD1 (6 bases). The CDR3 is 15 residues long. The V end was cut by 1 base, the J end by 2 bases, with 12 bases between. Germline V CDR1 and CDR2: SGHVS, FNYEAQ. The CDR3 sequence is CASSLGTGFTYEQYF. The CDR3 DNA follows: TGTGCCAGCAGCTTAGGCACAGGGTTTACCTACGAGCAGTACTTC.

The chain employs TRBV27 and TRBJ2-7; D gene ambiguous. CDR3 length: 13 residues. The V gene lost 2 bases and the J gene lost 5 bases, with 10 bases spanning the gap. Per germline, CDR1 MNHEY and CDR2 SMNVEV (reference sequence). DNA of the CDR3: TGTGCCAGCAGTTTACTAAAAGCGAACGAGCAGTACTTC. Translating gives CASSLLKANEQYF.

In DNA form, the CDR3 reads TGTGCCAGCAGCGGGGGGGGTAGGAATCAGCCCCAGCATTTT. Encoded protein: CASSGGGRNQPQHF. The chain uses TRBV9 and TRBJ1-5; D is perhaps TRBD1 (5 bases). Germline V CDR1 and CDR2: SGDLS, YYNGEE. This CDR3 comprises 14 residues. Between the trimmed V and J ends, which lost 3 bases and 4 bases, there was a span of 11 bases.

This chain links TRBV10-3 with TRBJ1-5, with 9 bases aligning to TRBD1. V lost 6 bases to trimming and J lost 7 bases; unmatched junction nucleotides: 7. The CDR3 runs 14 residues. From germline, CDR1 is ENHRY and CDR2 SYGVKD. CDR3 bases: TGTGCCATCAGCGACGGACAGGGGAGCCAGCCCCAGCATTTT. This codes for CAISDGQGSQPQHF.

The chain is built from TRBV4-3 and TRBJ2-1; 8 positions match TRBD2. V was clipped by 1 base and J by 10 bases; unmatched bases: 6. Germline loops: CDR1 LGHNA, CDR2 YSLEER. The CDR3 spans 14 residues. DNA of the CDR3: TGCGCCAGCAGCCAAGTAGGACTAGCAGTCGAGCAGTTCTTC. This encodes CASSQVGLAVEQFF.

The chain carries TRBV2 and TRBJ2-1, with 12 bases identical to TRBD2. The CDR3 contains 15 residues. Per the germline V gene, CDR1 is SNHLY and CDR2 is FYNNEI. After removal of 5 bases from V and 10 bases from J, the junction contained 9 bases not matched to a gene. The DNA for the CDR3 is TGTGCCAGCAGTCCGCTAGCGGGAGGGTTCACGGAGCAGTTCTTC. Translated: CASSPLAGGFTEQFF.

The chain uses TRBV4-2 and TRBJ2-7; TRBD2 matches at 13 bases. V shed 2 bases, J shed 2 bases, and the junction held 3 bases outside the gene matches. Germline CDR1 and CDR2: LGHNA and YNFKEQ. The length of the CDR3 is 16 residues. The DNA for the CDR3 is TGTGCCAGCAGCCAAAGGACTAGCGGGGGAACCTACGAGCAGTACTTC. This translates into CASSQRTSGGTYEQYF.